The 27 T cell receptor beta chains below come from one sample, sequenced in a study of cytomegalovirus exposure and HLA in healthy donors. Amplification used 60 Vbeta primers and 13 Jbeta primers. Some clones are missing from TCRdb's copy, which holds only in-frame ones; the method was immunoSEQ multiplex PCR. The table shows about 150,000 clones, with 80% occurring only once. The sequencing input was PBMCs. The receptor set was obtained from a woman aged 40 to 55 in good health and CMV-seronegative.

Only one count was recorded for this clone. The gene calls are TRBV7-2 and TRBJ2-3; 8 positions agree with TRBD2. J gave up 1 base and V 6 bases, and 9 bases lay outside the gene matches. The germline gives CDR1 SGHTA, CDR2 FQGNSA. The CDR3 runs to 16 residues. The CDR3 DNA follows: TGTGCCAGCAGATCATGGGCGGGAGGCGGCACAGATACGCAGTATTTT. Its translation is CASRSWAGGGTDTQYF. The full variable domain, its missing parts supplied by reference TRBV7-2 and TRBJ2-3, is GAGVSQSPSNKVTEKGKDVELRCDPISGHTALYWYRQSLGQGLEFLIYFQGNSAPDKSGLPSDRFSAERTGGSVSTLTIQRTQQEDSAVYLCASRSWAGGGTDTQYFGPGTRLTVL.

The CDR3, as DNA: TGTGCCAGCAGTTTCCCCGGGACAGGCACAGATACGCAGTATTTT. Protein: CASSFPGTGTDTQYF. The chain joins TRBV28 to TRBJ2-3; 7 bases are shared with TRBD1. V lost 3 bases and J lost 1; bases outside the gene matches: 4. Germline lookup yields CDR1 MDHEN and CDR2 SYDVKM. The CDR3 sequence is 15 residues long.

The chain links TRBV2 to TRBJ2-3; 11 nucleotides match TRBD2. The germline CDR1 and CDR2 sequences are SNHLY and FYNNEI. The CDR3 runs to 17 residues. V was pared by 4 bases and J by 2 bases, with 8 bases of the junction left unmatched. CDR3 sequence: CASSGVGTSGLTDTQYF. The CDR3 coding sequence is TGTGCCAGCAGTGGCGTAGGGACTAGCGGACTCACAGATACGCAGTATTTT.

This chain connects TRBV28 to TRBJ2-4; D may be TRBD1 (6 bases). The CDR3 has 16 amino acids. The ends were cut back, 6 bases at V and 0 bases at J, with 15 bases in the middle. The V gene's germline CDR1 is MDHEN and CDR2 SYDVKM. This CDR3 is CASSPGTQLAKNIQYF. The CDR3 nucleotides read TGTGCCAGCAGCCCAGGGACACAACTAGCCAAAAACATTCAGTACTTC.

The chain joins TRBV5-1 to TRBJ2-2; 7 bases agree with TRBD1. J lost 3 bases, V lost 2 bases, and 10 bases had no gene match. Germline V lookup: CDR1 SGHRS, CDR2 YFSETQ. The CDR3 extends over 17 amino acids. CDR3 nucleotide sequence: TGCGCCAGCAGCTTTTTCCCAGGGGGTGCAGACACCGGGGAGCTGTTTTTT. This gives the protein CASSFFPGGADTGELFF.

V is TRBV28 and J is TRBJ1-5; the D is unclear. This CDR3 is 14 amino acids long. CDR1 and CDR2 from the germline V gene are MDHEN and SYDVKM. V lost 6 bases to trimming and J lost 4 bases, with 13 bases between them. The CDR3 reads CASRRNYENQPQHF. Here the CDR3 DNA reads TGTGCCAGCAGGCGGAACTATGAAAATCAGCCCCAGCATTTT. Drawing the rest from reference TRBV28 and TRBJ1-5, the complete variable domain is DVKVTQSSRYLVKRTGEKVFLECVQDMDHENMFWYRQDPGLGLRLIYFSYDVKMKEKGDIPEGYSVSREKKERFSLILESASTNQTSMYLCASRRNYENQPQHFGDGTRLSIL.

The V and J genes are TRBV5-1 and TRBJ2-1; perhaps TRBD1 as D (6 bases). V lost 5 bases to trimming and J lost 4 bases, with 25 bases between them. The length of the CDR3 is 18 residues. CDR1 is SGHRS and CDR2 is YFSETQ in the germline V gene. The CDR3 DNA follows: TGCGCCAGCAGTATCTCTATTCATGGACAGACCCCATACAATGAGCAGTTCTTC. Translating it yields CASSISIHGQTPYNEQFF.

The V and J genes are TRBV5-8 and TRBJ1-5; D might be TRBD1 (5 bases). The germline V gene has CDR1 SGHTS and CDR2 YDEGEE. The CDR3 has 15 residues. Trimming removed 3 bases from V and 4 bases from J, with 14 bases in between. The DNA of the CDR3 is TGTGCCAGCAGCTCGGGTCGTGGGGGGAATCAGCCCCAGCATTTT. Protein: CASSSGRGGNQPQHF.

This clone was observed a few times. This rearrangement joins TRBV28 to TRBJ2-2; tentatively, D is TRBD2 (6 bases). CDR3 length equals 17 residues. Germline V gene sequence: CDR1 MDHEN, CDR2 SYDVKM. Trimming pared 6 bases from V and 4 bases from J, leaving 21 bases between. The CDR3 bases are TGTGCCAGCAGCCCCTCTAGGGGCGGGGCTAGCACCGGGGAGCTGTTTTTT. It specifies CASSPSRGGASTGELFF.

The sample holds one count of this clone. V and J are TRBV28 and TRBJ1-4; tentative D call: TRBD1 (5 bases). V dropped 2 bases and J dropped 3 bases, with 7 bases sitting between them. Germline V gene lookup returns CDR1 MDHEN and CDR2 SYDVKM. The CDR3 covers 14 residues. CDR3 sequence: CASSLRQSNEKLFF. The DNA for the CDR3 is TGTGCCAGCAGTTTAAGACAGTCTAATGAAAAACTGTTTTTT.

Remarks on this clone: The germline gene is not matched at one end of the junction; a read error may be the cause. The CDR3 DNA sequence: TGTGCCAGCAGGTCCAGGGTGAACAGTCAGTACTTC. Its protein is CASRSRVNSQYF. The genes are TRBV27 and TRBJ2-4; D may be TRBD1 (5 bases). CDR3 size: 12 residues. Germline CDR1 reads MNHEY; CDR2 reads SMNVEV (reference sequence).

CDR3 region: CASSTTSGHNEQFF. The CDR3 nucleotides are TGTGCCAGCAGCACGACTAGCGGACACAATGAGCAGTTCTTC. The chain carries TRBV7-9 and TRBJ2-1; 9 bases agree with TRBD2. CDR1 is SEHNR and CDR2 is FQNEAQ in the germline V gene (reference sequence). Trimming took 5 bases from V and 5 from J; bases not matched to a gene: 4. The CDR3 has 14 amino acids.

The chain recombines TRBV5-1 with TRBJ2-2; 12 nucleotides match TRBD2. The J segment lost 4 bases and the V segment lost 8 bases, leaving 6 bases of the junction unmatched. The CDR3 loop spans 15 amino acids. Germline assignment: CDR1 SGHRS and CDR2 YFSETQ. The CDR3 is CASHASGGATGELFF. The CDR3 coding sequence is TGCGCCAGTCACGCTAGCGGGGGGGCCACCGGGGAGCTGTTTTTT.

The gene calls are TRBV5-4 and TRBJ1-2, with TRBD1 as a possible D gene (6 bases). This CDR3 has 14 residues. Trimming pared 2 bases from V and 4 bases from J, leaving 12 bases between. Germline values: CDR1 SGHNT, CDR2 YYREEE (reference sequence). CDR3 nucleotide sequence: TGTGCCAGCAGCTTCGCAGGGGTCACCTATGGCTACACCTTC. Translation: CASSFAGVTYGYTF.

CDR3 DNA sequence: TGTGCCAGCAGCTTGACAGGCTCCCCTAGCACAGATACGCAGTATTTT. Its protein is CASSLTGSPSTDTQYF. V is TRBV5-4 and J is TRBJ2-3; D possibly corresponds to TRBD1 (5 bases). Per the germline V gene, CDR1 is SGHNT and CDR2 is YYREEE (reference sequence). The CDR3 extends over 16 amino acids. The V end lost 1 base, the J end lost 0 bases, and 12 bases lay between the germline ends.

The V and J genes are TRBV2 and TRBJ1-5; D might be TRBD1 (6 bases). The CDR3 sequence is 14 residues long. V was clipped by 6 bases and J by 4 bases, with 13 bases between them. Germline lookup yields CDR1 SNHLY and CDR2 FYNNEI. CDR3 sequence reads: CASRKDSRNQPQHF. In nucleotides, the CDR3 is TGTGCCAGCAGGAAGGACAGCCGAAATCAGCCCCAGCATTTT.

This clone was observed a handful of times. J is TRBJ2-3 and V is TRBV6-4, with 9 positions matching TRBD2. The CDR3 consists of 16 residues. Germline CDR1 MRHNA, CDR2 SNTAGT. V dropped 2 bases and J dropped 5; count of bases not matched to a gene: 8. CDR3 bases: TGTGCCAGCAGTGACGGAATAGCGGGAGAAATAGATACGCAGTATTTT. It codes for CASSDGIAGEIDTQYF.

The chain is built from TRBV18 and TRBJ1-2; D is perhaps TRBD1 (6 bases). This CDR3 is 14 amino acids long. Germline V lookup: CDR1 KGHSH, CDR2 LQKENI. V was trimmed by 4 bases and J by 2 bases, leaving 11 bases between them. For the CDR3, the DNA is TGTGCCAGCTCACAAAACCAGGGGAACTATGGCTACACCTTC. This translates into CASSQNQGNYGYTF.

The chain carries TRBV4-3 and TRBJ1-6; D not certain. This CDR3 is 13 amino acids long. CDR1 is LGHNA, CDR2 YSLEER, per germline. V lost 0 bases and J 5 bases, leaving 2 bases between the germline ends. The chain's CDR3 is CASSQDNNSPLHF. DNA for the CDR3: TGCGCCAGCAGCCAAGATAATAATTCACCCCTCCACTTT.

The chain uses TRBV19 and TRBJ2-7, with no clear D. Germline V CDR1 and CDR2: LNHDA, SQIVND (reference sequence). Trimming removed 2 bases at V and 5 bases at J, with 13 bases between. The length of the CDR3 is 14 residues. The CDR3 coding sequence is TGTGCCAGTAGTATAAAAGCAGGTCCCCACGAGCAGTACTTC. Encoded protein: CASSIKAGPHEQYF.

The chain combines TRBV7-9 with TRBJ1-6; 11 bases map to TRBD1. The junction had 6 bases not matched to a gene; V was cut back by 5 bases and J by 9 bases. Germline CDR1 SEHNR, CDR2 FQNEAQ (reference sequence). The CDR3 extends over 15 amino acids. CDR3: CASSGRDRGISPLHF. CDR3 DNA sequence: TGTGCCAGCAGCGGGCGGGACAGGGGGATTTCACCCCTCCACTTT.

Here the CDR3 DNA reads TGTGCCAGCAGCTTAGACAGGTACACAGATACGCAGTATTTT. Protein: CASSLDRYTDTQYF. V gene TRBV7-9 combines with J gene TRBJ2-3, with D possibly being TRBD1 (5 bases). CDR3 length: 14 residues. Germline CDR1 and CDR2: SEHNR and FQNEAQ (reference sequence). V was pared by 1 base and J by 2 bases, with 7 bases between.

V is TRBV5-6 and J is TRBJ2-7; 9 bases are shared with TRBD1. J gave up 2 bases and V 3 bases, and 12 bases lay outside the gene matches. The CDR3 covers 17 residues. Germline V CDR1 and CDR2: SGHDT, YYEEEE. In nucleotides, the CDR3 is TGTGCCAGCAGCTCCGGGACAGGGAATCTGGCGGCCTACGAGCAGTACTTC. Protein: CASSSGTGNLAAYEQYF.

The chain carries TRBV28 and TRBJ1-1; 9 nucleotides line up with TRBD1. The CDR3 runs to 14 residues. V trimming: 3 bases; J trimming: 3 bases; junction bases outside the gene matches: 2. In germline, CDR1 is MDHEN, CDR2 SYDVKM. The CDR3 DNA is TGTGCCAGCAGTTTGGACAGGGGACACACTGAAGCTTTCTTT. It is translated as CASSLDRGHTEAFF.

The rearrangement links TRBV12-5 to TRBJ1-1; tentatively, D is TRBD1 (5 bases). The V end was cut by 6 bases, the J end by 4 bases, with 12 bases between. CDR1 LGHNT and CDR2 FRNRAP come from the germline V gene. CDR3 length: 13 amino acids. The CDR3 reads CASGQDAGTEAFF. The CDR3 nucleotides are TGTGCTAGTGGACAGGATGCCGGCACTGAAGCTTTCTTT.

The CDR3 DNA reads TGCGCCAGCAGCTTGACAGGTTTCTACGAGCAGTACTTC. Translation gives CASSLTGFYEQYF. V usage is TRBV5-1 and J usage is TRBJ2-7; TRBD1 is a possible D gene (5 bases). Germline V lookup: CDR1 SGHRS, CDR2 YFSETQ. Trimming pared 1 base from V and 3 bases from J, leaving 8 bases between. CDR3 length equals 13 residues.

The V call is TRBV21-1, the J call TRBJ1-6. TRBV21-1 is noted as a pseudogene. This CDR3 has 17 residues. This chain's CDR3 is CASSKVRRAGYNSPLHF. The DNA for the CDR3 is TGTGCCAGCAGCAAAGTTAGGAGGGCCGGCTATAATTCACCCCTCCACTTT.